The T cell receptor (beta chain) under discussion was sequenced for a study of cytomegalovirus exposure and HLA in healthy donors. About this clone: Its target is not known.

Here immunoSEQ multiplex PCR was the method, and the copy in TCRdb shows in-frame clones only, minus some. In the table there are fewer than 100,000 clones, approximately 91% of which are singletons. Germline V gene lookup returns CDR1 GTSNPN and CDR2 SVGIG (reference sequence). The CDR3 is made up of 12 amino acids. The germline V and J ends were trimmed by 0 bases and 5 bases, with 6 bases remaining between them. Study conclusions and caveats: Associated with cytomegalovirus, according to the listing, were around 160 TCR beta chains.

The chain carries TRBV30 and TRBJ2-3; D unresolved. The TCR originated in a man aged 25-40 years in good health and CMV-seronegative. The sample consisted of PBMCs. The CDR3 bases are TGTGCCTGGAGTGTACAGCTAGATACGCAGTATTTT. Its translation: CAWSVQLDTQYF.